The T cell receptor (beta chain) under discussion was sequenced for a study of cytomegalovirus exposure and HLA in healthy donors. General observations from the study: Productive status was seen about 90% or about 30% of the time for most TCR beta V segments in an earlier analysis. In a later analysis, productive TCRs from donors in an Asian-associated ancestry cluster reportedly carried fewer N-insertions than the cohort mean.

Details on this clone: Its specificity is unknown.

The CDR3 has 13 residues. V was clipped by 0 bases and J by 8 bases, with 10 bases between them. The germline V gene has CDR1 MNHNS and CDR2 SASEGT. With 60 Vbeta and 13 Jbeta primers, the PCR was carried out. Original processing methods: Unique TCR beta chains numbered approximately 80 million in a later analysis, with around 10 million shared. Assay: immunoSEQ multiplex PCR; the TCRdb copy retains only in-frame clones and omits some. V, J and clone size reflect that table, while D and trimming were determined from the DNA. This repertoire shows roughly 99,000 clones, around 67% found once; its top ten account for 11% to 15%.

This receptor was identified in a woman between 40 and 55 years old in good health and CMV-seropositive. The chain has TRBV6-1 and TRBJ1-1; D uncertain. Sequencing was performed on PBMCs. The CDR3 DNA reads TGTGCCAGCAGTGAAGCGCCCTTGAGGGAAGCTTTCTTT. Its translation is CASSEAPLREAFF.